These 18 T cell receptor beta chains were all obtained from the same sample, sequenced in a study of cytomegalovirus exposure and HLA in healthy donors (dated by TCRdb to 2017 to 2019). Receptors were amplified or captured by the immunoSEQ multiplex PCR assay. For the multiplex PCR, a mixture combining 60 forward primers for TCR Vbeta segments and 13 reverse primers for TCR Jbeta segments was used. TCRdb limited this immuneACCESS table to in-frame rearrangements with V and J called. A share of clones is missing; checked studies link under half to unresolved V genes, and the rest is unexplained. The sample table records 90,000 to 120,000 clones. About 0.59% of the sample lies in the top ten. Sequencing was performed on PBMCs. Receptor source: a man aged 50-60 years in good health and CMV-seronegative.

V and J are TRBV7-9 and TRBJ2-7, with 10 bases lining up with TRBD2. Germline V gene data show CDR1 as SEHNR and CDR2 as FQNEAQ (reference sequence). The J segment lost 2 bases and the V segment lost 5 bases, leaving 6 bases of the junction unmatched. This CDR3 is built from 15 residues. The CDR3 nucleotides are TGTGCCAGCAGCCGACCGGGACTAGCGACCTACGAGCAGTACTTC. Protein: CASSRPGLATYEQYF.

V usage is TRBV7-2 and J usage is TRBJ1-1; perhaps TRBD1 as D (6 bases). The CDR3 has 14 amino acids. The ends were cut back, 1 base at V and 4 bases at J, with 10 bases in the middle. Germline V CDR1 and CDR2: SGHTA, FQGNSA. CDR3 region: CASSLEGVGTEAFF. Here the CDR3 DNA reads TGTGCCAGCAGCTTAGAGGGGGTCGGCACTGAAGCTTTCTTT.

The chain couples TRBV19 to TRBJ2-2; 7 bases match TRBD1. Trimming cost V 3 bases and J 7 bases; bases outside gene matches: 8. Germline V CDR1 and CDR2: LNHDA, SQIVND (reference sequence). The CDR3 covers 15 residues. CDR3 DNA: TGTGCCAGTAGTATGACAGGGAGTCTGGTCGGGGAGCTGTTTTTT. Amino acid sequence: CASSMTGSLVGELFF.

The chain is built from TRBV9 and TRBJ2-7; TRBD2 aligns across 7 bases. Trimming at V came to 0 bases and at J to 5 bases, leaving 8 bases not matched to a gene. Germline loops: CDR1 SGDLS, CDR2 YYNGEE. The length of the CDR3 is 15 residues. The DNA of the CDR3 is TGTGCCAGCAGCGTAGGGGGGACTACAAACAACGAGCAGTACTTC. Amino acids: CASSVGGTTNNEQYF.

Written as DNA, the CDR3 is TGTGCCAGCAGCCAAGTAGTTGCGAACACCGGGGAGCTGTTTTTT. Amino acids: CASSQVVANTGELFF. This rearrangement joins TRBV5-6 to TRBJ2-2; D is uncertain. V lost 4 bases and J lost 0, with 10 bases in between. Germline V gives CDR1 SGHDT, CDR2 YYEEEE. CDR3 length: 15 residues.

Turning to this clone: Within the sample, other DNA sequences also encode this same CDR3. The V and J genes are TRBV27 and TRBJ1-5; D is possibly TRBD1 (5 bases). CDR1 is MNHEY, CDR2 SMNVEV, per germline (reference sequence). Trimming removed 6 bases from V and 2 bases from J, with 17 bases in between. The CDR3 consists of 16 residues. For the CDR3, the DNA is TGTGCCAGCAGGCCGCGAGACAGCCAGGGCAATCAGCCCCAGCATTTT. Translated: CASRPRDSQGNQPQHF.

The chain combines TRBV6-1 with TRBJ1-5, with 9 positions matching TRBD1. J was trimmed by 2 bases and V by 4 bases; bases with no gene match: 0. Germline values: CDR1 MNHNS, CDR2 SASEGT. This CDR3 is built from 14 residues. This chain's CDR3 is CASSGQGGNQPQHF. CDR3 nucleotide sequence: TGTGCCAGCAGTGGACAGGGGGGCAATCAGCCCCAGCATTTT.

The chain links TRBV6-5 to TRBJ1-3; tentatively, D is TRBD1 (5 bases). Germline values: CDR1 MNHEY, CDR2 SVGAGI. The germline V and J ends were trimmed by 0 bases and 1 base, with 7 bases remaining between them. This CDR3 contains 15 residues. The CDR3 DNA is TGTGCCAGCAGTTACTCAGGGGTATCTGGAAACACCATATATTTT. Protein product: CASSYSGVSGNTIYF.

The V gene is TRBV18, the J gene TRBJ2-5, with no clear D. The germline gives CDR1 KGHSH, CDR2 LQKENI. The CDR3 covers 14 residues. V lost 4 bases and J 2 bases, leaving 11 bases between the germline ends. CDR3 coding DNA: TGTGCCAGCTCACTTAGTTACGGGCAAGAGACCCAGTACTTC. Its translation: CASSLSYGQETQYF.

As DNA, the CDR3 is TGTGCCAGCAGTGAATTCGGTCCCAATTCACCCCTCCACTTT. Amino acid sequence: CASSEFGPNSPLHF. V and J are TRBV2 and TRBJ1-6; D is uncertain. V lost 2 bases to trimming and J lost 7 bases, with 9 bases between them. Germline V gives CDR1 SNHLY, CDR2 FYNNEI. The CDR3 covers 14 residues. Full variable domain (outside the CDR3, taken from reference TRBV2 and TRBJ1-6): EPEVTQTPSHQVTQMGQEVILRCVPISNHLYFYWYRQILGQKVEFLVSFYNNEISEKSEIFDDQFSVERPDGSNFTLKIRSTKLEDSAMYFCASSEFGPNSPLHFGNGTRLTVT.

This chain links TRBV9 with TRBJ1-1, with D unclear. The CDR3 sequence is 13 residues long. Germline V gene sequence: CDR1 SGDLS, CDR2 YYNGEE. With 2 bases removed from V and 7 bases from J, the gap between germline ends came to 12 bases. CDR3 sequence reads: CASSVAGRNEAFF. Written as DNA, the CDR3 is TGTGCCAGCAGCGTTGCAGGAAGAAATGAAGCTTTCTTT. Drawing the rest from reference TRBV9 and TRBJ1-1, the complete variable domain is DSGVTQTPKHLITATGQRVTLRCSPRSGDLSVYWYQQSLDQGLQFLIQYYNGEERAKGNILERFSAQQFPDLHSELNLSSLELGDSALYFCASSVAGRNEAFFGQGTRLTVV.

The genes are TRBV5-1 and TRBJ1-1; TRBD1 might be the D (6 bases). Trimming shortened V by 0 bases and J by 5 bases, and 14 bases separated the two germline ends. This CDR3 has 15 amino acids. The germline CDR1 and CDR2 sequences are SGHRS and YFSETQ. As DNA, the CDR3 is TGCGCCAGCAGCTTGGAGATATCTAGGGGGACTGAAGCTTTCTTT. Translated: CASSLEISRGTEAFF.

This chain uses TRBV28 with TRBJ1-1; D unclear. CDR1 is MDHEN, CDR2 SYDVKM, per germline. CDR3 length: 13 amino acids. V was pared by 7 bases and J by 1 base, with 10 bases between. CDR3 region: CASTLRGNTEAFF. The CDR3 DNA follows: TGTGCCAGCACATTAAGAGGGAACACTGAAGCTTTCTTT.

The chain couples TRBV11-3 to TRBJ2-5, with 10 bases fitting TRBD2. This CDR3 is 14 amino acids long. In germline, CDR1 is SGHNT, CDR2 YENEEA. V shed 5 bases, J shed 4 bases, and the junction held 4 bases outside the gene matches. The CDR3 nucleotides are TGTGCCAGCAGCCCGAGACTAGCGGGAGAGACCCAGTACTTC. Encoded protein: CASSPRLAGETQYF. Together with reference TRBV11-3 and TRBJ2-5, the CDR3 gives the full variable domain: EAGVVQSPRYKIIEKKQPVAFWCNPISGHNTLYWYLQNLGQGPELLIRYENEEAVDDSQLPKDRFSAERLKGVDSTLKIQPAELGDSAVYLCASSPRLAGETQYFGPGTRLLVL.

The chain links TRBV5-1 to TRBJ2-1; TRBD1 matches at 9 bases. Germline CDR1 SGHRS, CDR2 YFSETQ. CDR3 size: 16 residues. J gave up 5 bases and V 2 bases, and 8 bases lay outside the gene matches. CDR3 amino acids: CASSLQGARGDNEQFF. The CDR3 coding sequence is TGCGCCAGCAGCTTACAGGGGGCGAGGGGCGACAATGAGCAGTTCTTC.

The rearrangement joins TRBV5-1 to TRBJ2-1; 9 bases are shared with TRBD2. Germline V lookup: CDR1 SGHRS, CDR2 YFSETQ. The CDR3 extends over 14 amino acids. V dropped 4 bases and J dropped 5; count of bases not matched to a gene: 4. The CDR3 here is CASSRTSVDNEQFF. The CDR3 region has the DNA TGCGCCAGCAGCCGGACTAGCGTTGACAATGAGCAGTTCTTC.

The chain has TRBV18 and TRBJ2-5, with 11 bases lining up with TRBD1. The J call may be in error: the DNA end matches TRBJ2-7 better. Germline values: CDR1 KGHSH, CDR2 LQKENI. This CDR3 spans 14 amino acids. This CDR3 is CASSPGQGVYEQYF. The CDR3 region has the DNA TGTGCCAGCTCACCGGGACAGGGGGTCTACGAGCAGTACTTC.

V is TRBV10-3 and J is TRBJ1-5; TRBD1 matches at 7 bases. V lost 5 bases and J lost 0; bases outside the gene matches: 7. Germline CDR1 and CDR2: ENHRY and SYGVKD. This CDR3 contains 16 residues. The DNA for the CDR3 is TGTGCCATCAGTATGGGACAGCTTTATAGCAATCAGCCCCAGCATTTT. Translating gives CAISMGQLYSNQPQHF.